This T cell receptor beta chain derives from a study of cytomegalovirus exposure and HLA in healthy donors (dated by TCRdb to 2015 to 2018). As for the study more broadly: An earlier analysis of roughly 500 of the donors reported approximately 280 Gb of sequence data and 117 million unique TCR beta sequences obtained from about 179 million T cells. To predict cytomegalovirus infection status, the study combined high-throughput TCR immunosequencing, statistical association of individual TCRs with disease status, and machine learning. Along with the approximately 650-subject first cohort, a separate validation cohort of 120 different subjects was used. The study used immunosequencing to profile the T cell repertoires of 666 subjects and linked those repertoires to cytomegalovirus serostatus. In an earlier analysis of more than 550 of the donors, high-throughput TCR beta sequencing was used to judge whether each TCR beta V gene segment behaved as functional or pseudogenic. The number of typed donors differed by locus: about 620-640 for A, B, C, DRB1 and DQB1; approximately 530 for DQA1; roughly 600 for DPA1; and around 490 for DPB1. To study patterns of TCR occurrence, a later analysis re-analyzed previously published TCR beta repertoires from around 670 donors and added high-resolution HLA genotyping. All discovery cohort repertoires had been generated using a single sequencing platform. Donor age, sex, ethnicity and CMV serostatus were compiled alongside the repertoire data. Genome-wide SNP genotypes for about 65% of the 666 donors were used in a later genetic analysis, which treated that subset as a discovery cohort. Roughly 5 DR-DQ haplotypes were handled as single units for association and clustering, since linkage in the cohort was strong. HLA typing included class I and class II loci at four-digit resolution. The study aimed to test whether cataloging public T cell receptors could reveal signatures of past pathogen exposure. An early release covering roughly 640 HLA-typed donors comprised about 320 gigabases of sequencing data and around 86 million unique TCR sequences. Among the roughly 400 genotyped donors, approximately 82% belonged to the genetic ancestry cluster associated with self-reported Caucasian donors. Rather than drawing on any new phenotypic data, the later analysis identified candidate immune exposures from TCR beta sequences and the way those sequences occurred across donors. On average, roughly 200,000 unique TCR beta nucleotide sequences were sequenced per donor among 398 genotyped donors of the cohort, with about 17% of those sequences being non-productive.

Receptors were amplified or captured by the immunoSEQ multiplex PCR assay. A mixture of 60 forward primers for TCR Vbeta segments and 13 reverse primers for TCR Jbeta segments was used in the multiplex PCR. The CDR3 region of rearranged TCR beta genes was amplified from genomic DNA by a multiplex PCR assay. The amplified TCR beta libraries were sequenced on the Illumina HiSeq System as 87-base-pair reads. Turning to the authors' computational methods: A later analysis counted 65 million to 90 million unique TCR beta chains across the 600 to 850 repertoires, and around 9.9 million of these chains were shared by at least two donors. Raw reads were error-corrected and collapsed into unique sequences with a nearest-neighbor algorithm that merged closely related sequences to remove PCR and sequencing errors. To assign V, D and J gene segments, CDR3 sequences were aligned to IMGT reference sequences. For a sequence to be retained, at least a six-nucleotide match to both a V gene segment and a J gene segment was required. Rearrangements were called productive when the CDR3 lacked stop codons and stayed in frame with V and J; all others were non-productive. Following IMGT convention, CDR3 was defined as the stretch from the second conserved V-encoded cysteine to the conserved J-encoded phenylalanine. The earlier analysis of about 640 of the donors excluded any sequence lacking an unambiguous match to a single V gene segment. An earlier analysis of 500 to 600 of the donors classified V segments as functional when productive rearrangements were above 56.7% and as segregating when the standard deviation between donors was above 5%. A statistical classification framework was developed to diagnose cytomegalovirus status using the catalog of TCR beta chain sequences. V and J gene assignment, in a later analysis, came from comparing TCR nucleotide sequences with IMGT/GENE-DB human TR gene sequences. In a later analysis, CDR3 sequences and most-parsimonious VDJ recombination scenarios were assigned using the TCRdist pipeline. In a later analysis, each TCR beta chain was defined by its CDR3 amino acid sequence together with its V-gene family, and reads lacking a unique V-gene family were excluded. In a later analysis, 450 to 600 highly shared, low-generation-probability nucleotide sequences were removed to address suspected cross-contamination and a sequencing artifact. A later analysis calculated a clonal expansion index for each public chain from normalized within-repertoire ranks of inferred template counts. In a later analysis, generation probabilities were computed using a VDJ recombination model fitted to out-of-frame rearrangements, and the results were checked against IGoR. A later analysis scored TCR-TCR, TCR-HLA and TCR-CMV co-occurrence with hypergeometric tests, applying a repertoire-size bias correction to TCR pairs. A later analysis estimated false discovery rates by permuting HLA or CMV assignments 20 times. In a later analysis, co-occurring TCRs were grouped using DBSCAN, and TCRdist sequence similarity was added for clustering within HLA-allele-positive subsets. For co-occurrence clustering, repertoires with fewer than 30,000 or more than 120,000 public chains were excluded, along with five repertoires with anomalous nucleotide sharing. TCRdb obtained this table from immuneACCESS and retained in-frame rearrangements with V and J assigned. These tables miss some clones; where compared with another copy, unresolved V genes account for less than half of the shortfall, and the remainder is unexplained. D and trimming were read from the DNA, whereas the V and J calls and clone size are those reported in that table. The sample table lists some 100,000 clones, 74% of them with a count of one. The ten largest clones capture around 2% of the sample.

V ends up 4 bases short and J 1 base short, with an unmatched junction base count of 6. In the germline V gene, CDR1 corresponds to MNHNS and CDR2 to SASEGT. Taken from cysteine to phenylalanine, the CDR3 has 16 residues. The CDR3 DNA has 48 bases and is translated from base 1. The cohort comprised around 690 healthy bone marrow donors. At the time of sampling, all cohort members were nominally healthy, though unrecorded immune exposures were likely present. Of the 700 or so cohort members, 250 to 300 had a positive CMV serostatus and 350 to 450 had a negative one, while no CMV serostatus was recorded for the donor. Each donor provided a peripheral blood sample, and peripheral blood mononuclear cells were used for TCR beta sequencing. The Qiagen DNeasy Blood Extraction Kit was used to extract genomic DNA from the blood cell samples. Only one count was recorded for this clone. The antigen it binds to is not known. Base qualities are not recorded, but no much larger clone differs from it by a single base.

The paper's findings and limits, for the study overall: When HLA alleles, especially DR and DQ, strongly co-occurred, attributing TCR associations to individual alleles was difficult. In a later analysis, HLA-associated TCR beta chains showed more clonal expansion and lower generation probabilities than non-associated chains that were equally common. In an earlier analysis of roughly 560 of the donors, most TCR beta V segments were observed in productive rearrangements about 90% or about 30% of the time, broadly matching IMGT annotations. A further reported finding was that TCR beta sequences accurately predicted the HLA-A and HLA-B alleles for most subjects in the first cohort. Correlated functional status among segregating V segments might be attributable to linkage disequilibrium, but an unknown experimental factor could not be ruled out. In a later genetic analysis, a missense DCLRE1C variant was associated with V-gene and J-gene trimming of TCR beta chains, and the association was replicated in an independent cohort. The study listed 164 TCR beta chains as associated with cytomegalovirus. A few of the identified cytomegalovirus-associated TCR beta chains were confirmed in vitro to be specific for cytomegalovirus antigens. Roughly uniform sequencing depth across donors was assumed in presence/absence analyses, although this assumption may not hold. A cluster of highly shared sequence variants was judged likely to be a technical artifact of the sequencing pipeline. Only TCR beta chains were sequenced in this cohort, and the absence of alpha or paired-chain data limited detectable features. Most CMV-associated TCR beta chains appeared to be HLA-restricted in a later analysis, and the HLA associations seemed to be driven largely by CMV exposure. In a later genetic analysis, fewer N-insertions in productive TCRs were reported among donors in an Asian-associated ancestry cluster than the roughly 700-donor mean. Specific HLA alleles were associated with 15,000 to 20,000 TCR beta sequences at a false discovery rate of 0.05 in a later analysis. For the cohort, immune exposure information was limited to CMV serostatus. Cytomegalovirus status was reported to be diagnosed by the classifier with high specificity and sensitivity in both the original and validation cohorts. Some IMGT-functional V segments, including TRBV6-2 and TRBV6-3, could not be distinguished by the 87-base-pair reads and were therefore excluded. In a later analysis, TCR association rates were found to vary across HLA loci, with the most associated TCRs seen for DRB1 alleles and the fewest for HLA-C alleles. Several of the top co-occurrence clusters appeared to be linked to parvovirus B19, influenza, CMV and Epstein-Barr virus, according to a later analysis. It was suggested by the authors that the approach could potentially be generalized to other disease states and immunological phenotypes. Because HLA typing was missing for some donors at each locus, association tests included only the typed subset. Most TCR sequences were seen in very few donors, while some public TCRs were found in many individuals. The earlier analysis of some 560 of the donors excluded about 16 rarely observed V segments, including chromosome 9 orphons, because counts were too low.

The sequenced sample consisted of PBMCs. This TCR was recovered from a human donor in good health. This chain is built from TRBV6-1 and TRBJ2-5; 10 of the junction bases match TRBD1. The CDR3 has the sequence CASSAGTGVPQETQYF. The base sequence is TGTGCCAGCAGTGCGGGGACAGGGGTCCCCCAAGAGACCCAGTACTTC.